This T cell receptor (beta chain) was identified during a study of shared clonotypes between healthy human individuals. Germline CDR1 and CDR2: SQVTM and ANQGSEA. V was clipped by 2 bases and J by 0 bases, with 9 bases between them. The CDR3 length is 14 residues. At a deep level, the assay was run. Generated by immunoSEQ multiplex PCR, the TCRdb table keeps only in-frame clones and is missing some. Altogether about half a million clones are present, more than 65% being singletons, with the ten largest covering over 10%. This rearrangement joins TRBV29-1 to TRBJ2-3, with D unclear. The source material was PBMCs. The source is a woman aged 40 to 49 in good health. Some clones in this sample may be carry-over from other donors' samples. This CDR3 is CSVEQTSSTDTQYF. The CDR3 region has the DNA TGCAGCGTTGAACAGACTTCTAGCACAGATACGCAGTATTTT.